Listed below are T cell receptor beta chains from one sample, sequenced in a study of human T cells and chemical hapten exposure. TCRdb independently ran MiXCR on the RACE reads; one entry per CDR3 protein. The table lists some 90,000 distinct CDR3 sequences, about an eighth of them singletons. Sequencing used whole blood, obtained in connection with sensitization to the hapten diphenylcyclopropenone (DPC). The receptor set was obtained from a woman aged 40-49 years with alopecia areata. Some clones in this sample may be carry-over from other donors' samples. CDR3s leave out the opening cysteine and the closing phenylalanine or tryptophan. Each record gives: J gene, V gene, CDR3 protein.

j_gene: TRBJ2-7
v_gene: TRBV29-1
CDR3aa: SVEVTGSSYEQY

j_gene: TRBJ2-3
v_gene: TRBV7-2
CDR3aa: ASSTWRFETDTQY

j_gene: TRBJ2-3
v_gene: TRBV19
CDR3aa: ASRRQGMLPDTQY

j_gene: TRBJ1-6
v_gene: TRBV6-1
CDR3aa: ASKRAVDPNSPLH

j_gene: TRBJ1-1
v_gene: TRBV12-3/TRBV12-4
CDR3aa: ASSALGGALDTEAF

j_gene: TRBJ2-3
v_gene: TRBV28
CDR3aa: ASARGTSTDTQY

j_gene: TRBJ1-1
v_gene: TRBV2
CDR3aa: ASEEQGGTEAF

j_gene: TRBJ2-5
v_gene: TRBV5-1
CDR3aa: ASSLGAGIQETQY

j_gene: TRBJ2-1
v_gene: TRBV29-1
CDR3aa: SAGLDNNEQF

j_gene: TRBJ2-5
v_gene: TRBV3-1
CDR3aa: ASSHGEETQY

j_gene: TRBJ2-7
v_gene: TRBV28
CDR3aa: ASRDSPGQGQNEQY

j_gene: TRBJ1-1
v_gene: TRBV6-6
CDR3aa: ASSPRGGARAF

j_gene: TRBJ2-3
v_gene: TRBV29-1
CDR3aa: SVGGRLLTDTQY

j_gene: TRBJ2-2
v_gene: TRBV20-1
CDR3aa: SARGQGGTGELF

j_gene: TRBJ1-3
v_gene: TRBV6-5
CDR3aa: ASRPTRALIYSGNTIY

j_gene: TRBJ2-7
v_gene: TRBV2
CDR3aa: ASSPGTGYEQY

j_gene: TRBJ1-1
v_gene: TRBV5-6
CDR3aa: ASSFGSPGNTEAF

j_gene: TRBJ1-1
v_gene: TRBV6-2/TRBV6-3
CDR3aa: ASSYPSQGALRTEAF

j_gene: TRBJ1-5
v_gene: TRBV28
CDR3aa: ASRYTGNRQPQH

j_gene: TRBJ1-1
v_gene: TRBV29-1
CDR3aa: SGLPPQGKGTEAF

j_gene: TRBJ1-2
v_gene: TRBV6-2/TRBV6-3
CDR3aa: ASSYSTDRYGYT

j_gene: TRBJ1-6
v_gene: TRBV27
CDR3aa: ASSPGQENSPLH

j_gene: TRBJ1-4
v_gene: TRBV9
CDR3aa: ASSPGRANEKLF

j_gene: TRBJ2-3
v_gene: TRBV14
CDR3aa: ASSPGTSASTDTQY

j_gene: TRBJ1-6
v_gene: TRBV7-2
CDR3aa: ASRGTANSPLH

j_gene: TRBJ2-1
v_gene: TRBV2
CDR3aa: ASRPSGVWDEQF

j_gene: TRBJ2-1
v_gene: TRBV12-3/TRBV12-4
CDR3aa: ASSFTSAYNEQF

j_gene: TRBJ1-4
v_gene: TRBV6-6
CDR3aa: ASKGEGTATNEKLF

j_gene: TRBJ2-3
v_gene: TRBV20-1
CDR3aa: SAGHGRGSSPDTQY

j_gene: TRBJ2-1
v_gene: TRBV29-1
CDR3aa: SFGSGGWDEQF

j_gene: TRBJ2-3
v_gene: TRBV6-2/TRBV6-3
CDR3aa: ASSHRLAGDTQY

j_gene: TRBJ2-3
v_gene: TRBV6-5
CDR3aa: ASSRRPSSTDTQY

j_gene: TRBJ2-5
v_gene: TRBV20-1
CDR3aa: SALPGLAGGPRWETPGETQY

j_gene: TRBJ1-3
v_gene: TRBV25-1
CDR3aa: ASRPTGSGNTIY

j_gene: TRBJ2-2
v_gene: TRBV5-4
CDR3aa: ASSLGLSNTGELF

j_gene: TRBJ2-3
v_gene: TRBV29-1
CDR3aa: SVEVTDTQY

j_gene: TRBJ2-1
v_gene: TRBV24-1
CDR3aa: ATSGQGGLGEQF

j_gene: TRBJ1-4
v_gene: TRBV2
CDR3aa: ASRWEKLF

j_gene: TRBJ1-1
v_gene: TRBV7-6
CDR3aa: ASSTLGGQNTEAF

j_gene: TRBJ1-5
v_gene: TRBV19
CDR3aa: ASRADRGSNQPQH

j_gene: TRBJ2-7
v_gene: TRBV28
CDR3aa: ASSLWQGASEQY

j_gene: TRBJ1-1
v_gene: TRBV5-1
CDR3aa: ASSSPVEGAGTEAF

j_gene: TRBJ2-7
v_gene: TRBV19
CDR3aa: ASSIPGHSSYEQY

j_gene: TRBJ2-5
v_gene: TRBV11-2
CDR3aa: ASGFLETQY

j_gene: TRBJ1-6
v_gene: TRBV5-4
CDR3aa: ASSLGTGVSPLH